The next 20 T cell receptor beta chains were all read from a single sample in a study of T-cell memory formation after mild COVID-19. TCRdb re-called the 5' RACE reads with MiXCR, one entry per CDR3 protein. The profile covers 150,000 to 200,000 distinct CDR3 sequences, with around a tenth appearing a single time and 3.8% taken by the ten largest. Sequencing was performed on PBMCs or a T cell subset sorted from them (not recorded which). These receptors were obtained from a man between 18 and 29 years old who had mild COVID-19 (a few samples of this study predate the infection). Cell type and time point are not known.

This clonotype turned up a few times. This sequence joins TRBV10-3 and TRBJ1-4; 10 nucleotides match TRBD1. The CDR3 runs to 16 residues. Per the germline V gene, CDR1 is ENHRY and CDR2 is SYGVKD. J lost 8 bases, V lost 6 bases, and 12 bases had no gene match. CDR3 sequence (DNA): TGTGCCATCAGCACCCGACCGGGACAGGGGATAGAAAAACTGTTTTTT. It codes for CAISTRPGQGIEKLFF.

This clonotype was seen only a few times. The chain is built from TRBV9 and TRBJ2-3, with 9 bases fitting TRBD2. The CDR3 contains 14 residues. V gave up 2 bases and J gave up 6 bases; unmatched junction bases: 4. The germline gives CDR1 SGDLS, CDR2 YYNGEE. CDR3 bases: TGTGCCAGCAGCGTCGGCGGGGGGGAGGATACGCAGTATTTT. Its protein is CASSVGGGEDTQYF.

Here the CDR3 reads CASSDRQGGDSPLHF. CDR3 in DNA: TGCGCCAGCAGCGACCGACAGGGTGGGGATTCACCCCTCCACTTT. The chain combines TRBV5-1 with TRBJ1-6, with TRBD1 matching over 7 bases. This CDR3 is built from 15 residues. Trimming cost V 4 bases and J 8 bases; bases outside gene matches: 9. Germline V CDR1 and CDR2: SGHRS, YFSETQ.

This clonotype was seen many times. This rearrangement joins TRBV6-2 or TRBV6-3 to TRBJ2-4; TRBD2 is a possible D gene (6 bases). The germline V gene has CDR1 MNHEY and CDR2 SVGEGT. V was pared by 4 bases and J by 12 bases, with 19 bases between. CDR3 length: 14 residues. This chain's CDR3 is CASSSIVYRDSQYF. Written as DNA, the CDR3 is TGTGCCAGCAGTTCAATAGTATACCGGGACTCTCAGTACTTC.

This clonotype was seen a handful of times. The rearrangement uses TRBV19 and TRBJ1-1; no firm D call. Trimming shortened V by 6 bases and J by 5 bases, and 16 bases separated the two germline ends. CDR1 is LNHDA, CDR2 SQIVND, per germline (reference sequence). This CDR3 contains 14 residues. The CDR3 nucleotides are TGTGCCAGTAGCAGAGCAGGTGCGGGGACTGAAGCTTTCTTT. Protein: CASSRAGAGTEAFF.

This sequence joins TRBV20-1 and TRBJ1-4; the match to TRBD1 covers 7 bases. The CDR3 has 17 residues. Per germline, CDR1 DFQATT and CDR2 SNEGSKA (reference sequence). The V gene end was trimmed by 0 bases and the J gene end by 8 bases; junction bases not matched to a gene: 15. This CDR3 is CSARDRQGGGYTEKLFF. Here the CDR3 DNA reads TGCAGTGCTAGAGATAGACAGGGAGGGGGATATACAGAAAAACTGTTTTTT.

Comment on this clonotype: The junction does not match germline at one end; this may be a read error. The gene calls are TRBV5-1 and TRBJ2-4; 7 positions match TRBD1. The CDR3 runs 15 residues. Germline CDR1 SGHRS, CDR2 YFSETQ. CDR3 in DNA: TGCGCCAGCAGCTTGGAACCGACGACAGGGAACATTAAGTACTTC. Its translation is CASSLEPTTGNIKYF.

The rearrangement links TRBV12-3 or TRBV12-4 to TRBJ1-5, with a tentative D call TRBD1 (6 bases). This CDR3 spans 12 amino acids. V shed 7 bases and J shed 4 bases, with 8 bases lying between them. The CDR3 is CASKGGNQPQHF. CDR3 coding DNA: TGTGCCAGCAAGGGGGGTAATCAGCCCCAGCATTTT.

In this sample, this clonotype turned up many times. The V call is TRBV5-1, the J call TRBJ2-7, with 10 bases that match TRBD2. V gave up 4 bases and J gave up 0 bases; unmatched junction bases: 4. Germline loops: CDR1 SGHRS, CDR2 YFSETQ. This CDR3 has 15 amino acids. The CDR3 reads CASSAQRGGSYEQYF. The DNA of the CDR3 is TGCGCCAGCAGCGCCCAGCGGGGGGGCTCCTACGAGCAGTACTTC.

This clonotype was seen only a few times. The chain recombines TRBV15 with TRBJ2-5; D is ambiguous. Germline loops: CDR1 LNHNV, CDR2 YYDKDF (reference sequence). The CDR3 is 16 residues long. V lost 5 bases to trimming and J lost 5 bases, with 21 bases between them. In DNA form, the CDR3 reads TGTGCCACCAGCCTAGGTACCATTGGTGGGAAGGAGACCCAGTACTTC. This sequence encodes CATSLGTIGGKETQYF. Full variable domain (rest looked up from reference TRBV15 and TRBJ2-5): DAMVIQNPRYQVTQFGKPVTLSCSQTLNHNVMYWYQQKSSQAPKLLFHYYDKDFNNEADTPDNFQSRRPNTSFCFLDIRSPGLGDTAMYLCATSLGTIGGKETQYFGPGTRLLVL.

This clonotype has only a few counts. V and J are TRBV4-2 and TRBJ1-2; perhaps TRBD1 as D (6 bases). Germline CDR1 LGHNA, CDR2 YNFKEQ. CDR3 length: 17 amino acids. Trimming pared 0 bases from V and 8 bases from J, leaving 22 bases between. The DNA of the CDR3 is TGTGCCAGCAGCCAAGATCCCCGCCCGGAACAGGGTCGGGGCTACACCTTC. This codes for CASSQDPRPEQGRGYTF.

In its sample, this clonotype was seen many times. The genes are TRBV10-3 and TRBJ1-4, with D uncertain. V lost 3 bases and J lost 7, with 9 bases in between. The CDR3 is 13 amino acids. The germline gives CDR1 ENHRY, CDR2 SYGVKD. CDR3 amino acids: CAISERLSEKLFF. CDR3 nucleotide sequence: TGTGCCATCAGTGAAAGGTTGAGTGAAAAACTGTTTTTT.

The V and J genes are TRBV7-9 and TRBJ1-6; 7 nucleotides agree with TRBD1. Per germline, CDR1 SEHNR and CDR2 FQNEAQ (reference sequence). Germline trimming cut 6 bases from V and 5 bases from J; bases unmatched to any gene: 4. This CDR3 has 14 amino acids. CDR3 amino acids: CASRPGTDNSPLHF. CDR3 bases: TGTGCCAGCAGACCCGGGACAGATAATTCACCCCTCCACTTT.

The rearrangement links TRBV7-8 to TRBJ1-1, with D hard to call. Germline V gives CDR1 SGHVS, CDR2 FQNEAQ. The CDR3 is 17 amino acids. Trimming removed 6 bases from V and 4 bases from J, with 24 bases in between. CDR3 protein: CASSSSRLLDSSTEAFF. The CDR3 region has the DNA TGTGCCAGCAGTTCAAGTAGGCTTCTGGACTCCTCCACTGAAGCTTTCTTT.

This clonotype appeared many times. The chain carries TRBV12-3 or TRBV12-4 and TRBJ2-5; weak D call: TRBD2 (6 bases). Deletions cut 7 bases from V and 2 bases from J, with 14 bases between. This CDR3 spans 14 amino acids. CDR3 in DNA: TGTGCCAGCACCTCGTACGGGGGACAAGAGACCCAGTACTTC. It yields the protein CASTSYGGQETQYF.

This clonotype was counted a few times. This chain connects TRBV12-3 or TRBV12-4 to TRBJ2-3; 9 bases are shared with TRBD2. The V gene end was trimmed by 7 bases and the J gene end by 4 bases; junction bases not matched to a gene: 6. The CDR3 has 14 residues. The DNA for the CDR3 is TGTGCCAGCAATCGAGCGGGGGGCGCAGATACGCAGTATTTT. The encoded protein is CASNRAGGADTQYF.

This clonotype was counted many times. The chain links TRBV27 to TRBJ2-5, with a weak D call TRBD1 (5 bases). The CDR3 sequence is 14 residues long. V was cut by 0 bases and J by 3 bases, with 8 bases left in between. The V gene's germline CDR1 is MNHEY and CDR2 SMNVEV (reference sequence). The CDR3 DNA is TGTGCCAGCAGTTTATCCCGCAGGGAAGAGACCCAGTACTTC. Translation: CASSLSRREETQYF.

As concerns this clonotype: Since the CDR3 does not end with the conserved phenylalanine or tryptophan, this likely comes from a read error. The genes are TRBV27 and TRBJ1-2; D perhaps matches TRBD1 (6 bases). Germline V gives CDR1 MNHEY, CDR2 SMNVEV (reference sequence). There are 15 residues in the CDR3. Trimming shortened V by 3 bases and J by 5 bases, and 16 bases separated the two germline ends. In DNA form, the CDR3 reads TGTGCCAGCAGTTTGGCCGGGGGACAAGAATATGGCTACACCCTC. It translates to CASSLAGGQEYGYTL.

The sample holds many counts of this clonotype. In nucleotides, the CDR3 is TGCGCCAGCAAGCGTCTAGCGGGGACGGGGAATGAGCAGTTCTTC. Protein product: CASKRLAGTGNEQFF. V and J are TRBV5-1 and TRBJ2-1; 9 positions agree with TRBD2. J was trimmed by 7 bases and V by 6 bases; bases with no gene match: 11. CDR1 is SGHRS and CDR2 is YFSETQ in the germline V gene. CDR3 size: 15 residues.

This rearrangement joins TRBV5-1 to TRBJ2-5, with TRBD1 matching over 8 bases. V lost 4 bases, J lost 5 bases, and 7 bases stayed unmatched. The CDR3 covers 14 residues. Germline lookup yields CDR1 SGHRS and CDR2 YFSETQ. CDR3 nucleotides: TGCGCCAGCAGCCGTTCGACAGGGGCGGAGACCCAGTACTTC. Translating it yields CASSRSTGAETQYF.